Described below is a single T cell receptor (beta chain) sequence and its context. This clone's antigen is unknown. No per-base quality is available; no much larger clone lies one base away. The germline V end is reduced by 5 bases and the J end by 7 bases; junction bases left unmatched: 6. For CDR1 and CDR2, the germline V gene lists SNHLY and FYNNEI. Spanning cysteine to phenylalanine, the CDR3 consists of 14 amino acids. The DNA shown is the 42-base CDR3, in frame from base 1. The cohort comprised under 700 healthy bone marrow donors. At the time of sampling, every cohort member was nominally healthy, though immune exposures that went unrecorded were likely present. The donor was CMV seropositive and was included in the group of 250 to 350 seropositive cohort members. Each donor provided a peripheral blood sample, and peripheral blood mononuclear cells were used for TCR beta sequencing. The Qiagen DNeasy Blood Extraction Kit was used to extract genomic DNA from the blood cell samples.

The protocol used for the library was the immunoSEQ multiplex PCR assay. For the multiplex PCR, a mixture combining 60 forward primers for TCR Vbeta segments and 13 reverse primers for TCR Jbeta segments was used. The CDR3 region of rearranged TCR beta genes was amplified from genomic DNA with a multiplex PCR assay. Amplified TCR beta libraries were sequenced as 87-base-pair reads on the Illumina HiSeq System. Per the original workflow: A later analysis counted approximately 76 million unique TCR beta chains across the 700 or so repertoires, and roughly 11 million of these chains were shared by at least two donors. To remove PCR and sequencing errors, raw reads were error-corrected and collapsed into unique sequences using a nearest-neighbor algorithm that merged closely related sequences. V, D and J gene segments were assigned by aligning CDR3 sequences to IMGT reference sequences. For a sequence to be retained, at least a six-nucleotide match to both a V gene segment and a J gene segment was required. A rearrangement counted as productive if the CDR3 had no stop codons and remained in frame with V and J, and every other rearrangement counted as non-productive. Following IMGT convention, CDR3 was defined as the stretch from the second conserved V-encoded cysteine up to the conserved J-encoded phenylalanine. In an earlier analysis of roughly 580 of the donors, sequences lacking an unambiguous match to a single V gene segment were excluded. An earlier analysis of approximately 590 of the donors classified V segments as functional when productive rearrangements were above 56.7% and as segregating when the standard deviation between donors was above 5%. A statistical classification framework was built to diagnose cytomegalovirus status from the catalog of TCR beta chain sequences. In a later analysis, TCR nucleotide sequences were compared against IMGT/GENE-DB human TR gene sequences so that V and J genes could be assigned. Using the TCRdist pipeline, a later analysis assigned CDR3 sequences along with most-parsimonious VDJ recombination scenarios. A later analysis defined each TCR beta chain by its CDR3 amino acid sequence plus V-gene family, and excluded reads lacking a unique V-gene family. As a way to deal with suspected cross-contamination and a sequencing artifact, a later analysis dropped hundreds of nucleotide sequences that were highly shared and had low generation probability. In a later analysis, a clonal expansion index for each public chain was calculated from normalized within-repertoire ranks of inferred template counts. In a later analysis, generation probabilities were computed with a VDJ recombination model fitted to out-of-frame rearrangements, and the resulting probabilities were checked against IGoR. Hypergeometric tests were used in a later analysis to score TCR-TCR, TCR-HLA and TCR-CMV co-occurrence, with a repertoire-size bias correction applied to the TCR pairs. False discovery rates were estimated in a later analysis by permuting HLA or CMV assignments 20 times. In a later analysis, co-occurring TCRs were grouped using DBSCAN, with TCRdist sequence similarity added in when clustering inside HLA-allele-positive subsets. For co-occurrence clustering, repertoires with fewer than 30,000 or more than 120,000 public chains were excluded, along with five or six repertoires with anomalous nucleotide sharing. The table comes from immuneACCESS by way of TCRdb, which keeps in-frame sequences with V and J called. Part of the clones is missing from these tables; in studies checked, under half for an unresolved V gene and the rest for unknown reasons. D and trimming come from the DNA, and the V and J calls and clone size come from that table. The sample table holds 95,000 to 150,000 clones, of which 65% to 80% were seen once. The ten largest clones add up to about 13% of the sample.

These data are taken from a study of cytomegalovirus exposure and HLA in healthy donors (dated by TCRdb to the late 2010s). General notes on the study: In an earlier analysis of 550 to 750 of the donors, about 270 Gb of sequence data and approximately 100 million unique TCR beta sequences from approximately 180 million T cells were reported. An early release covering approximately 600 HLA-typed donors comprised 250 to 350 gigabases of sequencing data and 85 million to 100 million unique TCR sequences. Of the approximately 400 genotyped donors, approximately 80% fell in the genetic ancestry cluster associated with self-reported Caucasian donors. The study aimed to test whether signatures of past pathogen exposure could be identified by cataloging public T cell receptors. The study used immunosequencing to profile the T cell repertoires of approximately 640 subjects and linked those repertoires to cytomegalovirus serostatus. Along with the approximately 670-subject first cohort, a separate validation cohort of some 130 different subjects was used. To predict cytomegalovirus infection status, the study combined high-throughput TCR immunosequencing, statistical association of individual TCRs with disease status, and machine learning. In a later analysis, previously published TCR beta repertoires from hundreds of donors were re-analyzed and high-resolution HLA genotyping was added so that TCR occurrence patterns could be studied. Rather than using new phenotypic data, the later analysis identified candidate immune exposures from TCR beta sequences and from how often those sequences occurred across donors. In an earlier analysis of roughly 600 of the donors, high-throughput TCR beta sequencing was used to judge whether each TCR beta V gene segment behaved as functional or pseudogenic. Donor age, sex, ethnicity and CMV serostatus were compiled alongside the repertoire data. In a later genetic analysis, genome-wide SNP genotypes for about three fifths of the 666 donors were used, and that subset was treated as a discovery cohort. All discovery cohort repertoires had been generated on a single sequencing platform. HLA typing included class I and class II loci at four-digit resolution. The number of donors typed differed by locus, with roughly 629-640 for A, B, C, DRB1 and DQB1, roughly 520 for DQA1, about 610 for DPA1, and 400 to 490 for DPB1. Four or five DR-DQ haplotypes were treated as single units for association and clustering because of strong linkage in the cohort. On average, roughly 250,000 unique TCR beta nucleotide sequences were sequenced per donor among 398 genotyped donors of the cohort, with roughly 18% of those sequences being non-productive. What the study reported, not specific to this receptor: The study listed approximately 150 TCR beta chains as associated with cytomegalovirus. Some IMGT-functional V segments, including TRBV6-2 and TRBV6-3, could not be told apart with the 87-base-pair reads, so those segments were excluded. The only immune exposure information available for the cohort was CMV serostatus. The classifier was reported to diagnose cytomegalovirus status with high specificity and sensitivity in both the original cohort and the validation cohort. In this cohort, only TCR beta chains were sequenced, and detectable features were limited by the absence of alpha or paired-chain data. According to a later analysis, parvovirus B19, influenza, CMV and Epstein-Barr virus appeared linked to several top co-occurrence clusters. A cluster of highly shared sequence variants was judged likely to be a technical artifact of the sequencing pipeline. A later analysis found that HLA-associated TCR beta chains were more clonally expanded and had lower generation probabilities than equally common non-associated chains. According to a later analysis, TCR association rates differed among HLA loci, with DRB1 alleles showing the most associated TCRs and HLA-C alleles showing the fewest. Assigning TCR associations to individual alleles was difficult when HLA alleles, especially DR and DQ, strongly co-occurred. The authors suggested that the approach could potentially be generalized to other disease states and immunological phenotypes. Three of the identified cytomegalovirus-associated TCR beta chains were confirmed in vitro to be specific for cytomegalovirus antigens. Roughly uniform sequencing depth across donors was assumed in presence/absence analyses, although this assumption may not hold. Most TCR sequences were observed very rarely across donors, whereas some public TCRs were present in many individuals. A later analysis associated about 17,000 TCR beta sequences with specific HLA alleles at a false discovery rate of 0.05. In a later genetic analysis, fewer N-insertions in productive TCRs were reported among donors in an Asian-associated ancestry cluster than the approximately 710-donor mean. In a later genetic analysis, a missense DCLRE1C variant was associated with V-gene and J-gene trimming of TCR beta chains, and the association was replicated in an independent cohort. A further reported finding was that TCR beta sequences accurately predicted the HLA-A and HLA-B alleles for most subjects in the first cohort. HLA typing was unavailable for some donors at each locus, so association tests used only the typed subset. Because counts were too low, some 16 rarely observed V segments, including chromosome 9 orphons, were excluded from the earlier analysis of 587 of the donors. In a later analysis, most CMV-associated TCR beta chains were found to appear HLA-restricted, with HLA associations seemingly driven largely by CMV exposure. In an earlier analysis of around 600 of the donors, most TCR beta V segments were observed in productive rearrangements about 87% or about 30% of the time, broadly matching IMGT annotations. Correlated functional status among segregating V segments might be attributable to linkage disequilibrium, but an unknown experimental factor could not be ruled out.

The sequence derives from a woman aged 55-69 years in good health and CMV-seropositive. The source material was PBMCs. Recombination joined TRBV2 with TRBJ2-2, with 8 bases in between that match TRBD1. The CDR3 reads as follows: CASSLRGQSGELFF. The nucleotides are TGTGCCAGCAGTCTCAGGGGGCAAAGCGGGGAGCTGTTTTTT.